The next 31 T cell receptor beta chains were all read from a single sample in a study of preoperative IRX-2 immunotherapy in early breast cancer. Described treatment: preoperative locoregional IRX-2 cytokine immunotherapy. Sequencing used immunoSEQ multiplex PCR; TCRdb keeps in-frame clones, though not all of them. The sample holds about 62,000 clones; approximately 94% are singletons and the top ten take 1.5% to 2%. This sample was obtained from a patient treated with IRX-2 immunotherapy. Source of these receptors: a human donor with breast cancer.

The rearrangement joins TRBV19 to TRBJ1-4, with 9 nucleotides matching TRBD1. The germline gives CDR1 LNHDA, CDR2 SQIVND (reference sequence). This CDR3 has 15 amino acids. Germline trimming cut 5 bases from V and 7 bases from J; bases unmatched to any gene: 8. CDR3 bases: TGTGCCAGTAGTCTTTGGGACAGGGACGGTGAAAAACTGTTTTTT. Protein sequence: CASSLWDRDGEKLFF.

A single count supports this clone. The chain recombines TRBV7-8 with TRBJ1-5; TRBD1 matches 9 bases. Germline V lookup: CDR1 SGHVS, CDR2 FQNEAQ. Germline trimming cut 4 bases from V and 1 base from J; bases unmatched to any gene: 5. The CDR3 totals 16 residues. CDR3 residues: CASSSTGGRSNQPQHF. The DNA for the CDR3 is TGTGCCAGCAGCTCCACAGGGGGCAGGAGCAATCAGCCCCAGCATTTT.

The CDR3 region has the DNA TGTGCCAGCAGTCTCGGACAGGGGTACTACGAGCAGTACTTC. Amino acids: CASSLGQGYYEQYF. The chain joins TRBV27 to TRBJ2-7; 9 nucleotides line up with TRBD1. The CDR3 length is 14 residues. Germline V CDR1 and CDR2: MNHEY, SMNVEV (reference sequence). J gave up 3 bases and V 5 bases, and 5 bases lay outside the gene matches.

This clone was counted once. The chain has TRBV7-2 and TRBJ1-6, with D uncertain. Trimming removed 5 bases at V and 9 bases at J, with 8 bases between. Germline CDR1 and CDR2: SGHTA and FQGNSA. The CDR3 sequence is 12 residues long. For the CDR3, the DNA is TGTGCCAGCAGCACGCGAGGTTCACCCCTCCACTTT. It yields the protein CASSTRGSPLHF.

The chain couples TRBV6-5 to TRBJ1-1; no clear D. CDR1 and CDR2 from the germline V gene are MNHEY and SVGAGI. V dropped 0 bases and J dropped 5 bases, with 7 bases sitting between them. The CDR3 sequence is 13 residues long. The CDR3 region is CASSYSQVTEAFF. The CDR3 DNA follows: TGTGCCAGCAGTTACTCGCAAGTTACTGAAGCTTTCTTT.

The chain joins TRBV28 to TRBJ1-2; tentative D call: TRBD1 (6 bases). This CDR3 contains 16 residues. Trimming left V 7 bases short and J 4 bases short, with 22 bases between. Germline CDR1 reads MDHEN; CDR2 reads SYDVKM. CDR3: CASTSFPGQFSYGYTF. The DNA of the CDR3 is TGTGCCAGCACCAGTTTCCCCGGACAGTTTTCCTATGGCTACACCTTC.

The chain couples TRBV6-6 to TRBJ2-7; a possible D gene is TRBD2 (5 bases). V was shortened by 2 bases and J by 0 bases, with 11 bases between the two germline ends. The germline CDR1 and CDR2 sequences are MNHNY and SVGAGI (reference sequence). The CDR3 is 15 amino acids. The CDR3 is CASSYGGSGSYEQYF. The CDR3 DNA sequence: TGTGCCAGCAGTTACGGAGGCTCTGGCTCCTACGAGCAGTACTTC.

This chain uses TRBV7-8 with TRBJ2-1; possibly TRBD1 for D (6 bases). Germline loops: CDR1 SGHVS, CDR2 FQNEAQ. This CDR3 has 15 residues. V gave up 0 bases and J gave up 8 bases, with 14 bases separating them. CDR3 nucleotides: TGTGCCAGCAGCTTAGCCGGGACAAACCGTGATGAGCAGTTCTTC. Amino acids: CASSLAGTNRDEQFF.

This clone occurred once. V is TRBV28 and J is TRBJ1-4; D is perhaps TRBD1 (6 bases). The CDR3 consists of 13 residues. Germline CDR1 MDHEN, CDR2 SYDVKM. Trimming took 1 base from V and 10 from J, leaving 10 bases between them. CDR3 in amino acids: CASSLSTGRKLFF. The CDR3 DNA is TGTGCCAGCAGTTTATCTACAGGGCGAAAACTGTTTTTT. The full variable domain, in which reference TRBV28 and TRBJ1-4 provide the parts outside the CDR3, is DVKVTQSSRYLVKRTGEKVFLECVQDMDHENMFWYRQDPGLGLRLIYFSYDVKMKEKGDIPEGYSVSREKKERFSLILESASTNQTSMYLCASSLSTGRKLFFGSGTQLSVL.

This clone was observed a few times. The chain combines TRBV6-4 with TRBJ1-6, with D unresolved. Per the germline V gene, CDR1 is MRHNA and CDR2 is SNTAGT. The CDR3 extends over 15 amino acids. V shed 9 bases and J shed 0 bases, with 12 bases lying between them. CDR3 DNA sequence: TGTGCCAGTAAGACCGACGGCTCCTATAATTCACCCCTCCACTTT. The encoded protein is CASKTDGSYNSPLHF.

This clone has just one count. The chain couples TRBV7-7 to TRBJ2-5, with no clear D. Germline CDR1 SSHAT, CDR2 FNYEAQ (reference sequence). V was pared by 0 bases and J by 4 bases, with 9 bases between. The CDR3 loop spans 14 amino acids. The CDR3 sequence: CASSLAAKGETQYF. The CDR3 region has the DNA TGTGCCAGCAGCTTAGCAGCGAAAGGAGAGACCCAGTACTTC. Drawing the rest from reference TRBV7-7 and TRBJ2-5, the complete variable domain is GAGVSQSPRYKVTKRGQDVTLRCDPISSHATLYWYQQALGQGPEFLTYFNYEAQPDKSGLPSDRFSAERPEGSISTLTIQRTEQRDSAMYRCASSLAAKGETQYFGPGTRLLVL.

The gene calls are TRBV12-1 and TRBJ2-6. TRBV12-1 is an annotated pseudogene. This CDR3 has 20 amino acids. CDR3 DNA sequence: TGTGCCACCACCGCCTGTCTTACAAGGGTGGACGGCTCTGGGGCCAACGTCCTGACTTTC. It codes for CATTACLTRVDGSGANVLTF.

V is TRBV9 and J is TRBJ2-7; 7 bases map to TRBD1. V trimming: 0 bases; J trimming: 3 bases; junction bases outside the gene matches: 6. Germline CDR1 reads SGDLS; CDR2 reads YYNGEE. This CDR3 comprises 15 residues. Here the CDR3 DNA reads TGTGCCAGCAGCGTAGATCTGGGGACAGTCTACGAGCAGTACTTC. Protein product: CASSVDLGTVYEQYF.

The chain links TRBV7-7 to TRBJ2-1, with 8 bases identical to TRBD2. The length of the CDR3 is 14 residues. Germline loops: CDR1 SSHAT, CDR2 FNYEAQ (reference sequence). Trimming removed 4 bases from V and 9 bases from J; junction bases left unmatched: 8. The CDR3: CASSSSGTRPEQFF. Here the CDR3 DNA reads TGTGCCAGCAGCTCGTCCGGGACTAGACCTGAGCAGTTCTTC.

This chain uses TRBV29-1 with TRBJ2-1, with D unclear. V shed 4 bases and J shed 15 bases, with 22 bases lying between them. The CDR3 loop spans 13 amino acids. Per the germline V gene, CDR1 is SQVTM and CDR2 is ANQGSEA. The CDR3 sequence: CSVGDRNGHPWFF. In nucleotides, the CDR3 is TGCAGCGTTGGGGATCGCAACGGCCACCCCTGGTTCTTC.

Of note for this clone: Sequence at one end of the junction differs from germline and may be a read error. The V gene is TRBV29-1, the J gene TRBJ2-7, with D possibly TRBD1 on 5 matching bases. Germline values: CDR1 SQVTM, CDR2 ANQGSEA. The CDR3 consists of 14 residues. The chain's CDR3 is CSVKDSHLTYEQYF. For the CDR3, the DNA is TGCAGCGTTAAAGACAGCCATCTGACCTACGAGCAGTACTTC.

The chain couples TRBV6-6 to TRBJ1-2, with D possibly matching TRBD1 (5 bases). The CDR3 is 14 amino acids. With 11 bases removed from V and 0 bases from J, the gap between germline ends came to 16 bases. The germline V gene has CDR1 MNHNY and CDR2 SVGAGI (reference sequence). The CDR3 protein is CAGLGGRTNYGYTF. The CDR3 DNA sequence: TGTGCCGGACTGGGGGGACGGACTAACTATGGCTACACCTTC.

V and J are TRBV7-9 and TRBJ1-3; perhaps TRBD1 as D (6 bases). The germline gives CDR1 SEHNR, CDR2 FQNEAQ (reference sequence). This CDR3 is built from 15 residues. The ends were cut back, 3 bases at V and 4 bases at J, with 13 bases in the middle. As DNA, the CDR3 is TGTGCCAGCAGCTTTACTCAGGGGACCGGAAACACCATATATTTT. It is translated as CASSFTQGTGNTIYF.

This clone appeared a single time. The chain has TRBV5-6 and TRBJ2-7; D uncertain. V was clipped by 0 bases and J by 4 bases, with 14 bases between them. CDR1 SGHDT and CDR2 YYEEEE come from the germline V gene. The CDR3 has 15 residues. CDR3 nucleotide sequence: TGTGCCAGCAGCTTGGCCTGGGATTCGGAATACGAGCAGTACTTC. Translated, it gives CASSLAWDSEYEQYF.

V usage is TRBV5-1 and J usage is TRBJ2-3, with 8 bases fitting TRBD2. CDR3 length: 17 residues. Trimming cost V 4 bases and J 8 bases; bases outside gene matches: 18. Germline V gene sequence: CDR1 SGHRS, CDR2 YFSETQ. As DNA, the CDR3 is TGCGCCAGCAGCCGGGAGGAATTTAGCGGGATGGCGGGTACGCAGTATTTT. It specifies CASSREEFSGMAGTQYF. The whole variable domain, filled in from reference TRBV5-1 and TRBJ2-3, reads KAGVTQTPRYLIKTRGQQVTLSCSPISGHRSVSWYQQTPGQGLQFLFEYFSETQRNKGNFPGRFSGRQFSNSRSEMNVSTLELGDSALYLCASSREEFSGMAGTQYFGPGTRLTVL.

The chain links TRBV4-2 to TRBJ2-1, with D tentatively TRBD2 (6 bases). With 6 bases removed from V and 3 bases from J, the gap between germline ends came to 15 bases. Germline V lookup: CDR1 LGHNA, CDR2 YNFKEQ. CDR3 length: 15 residues. Written as DNA, the CDR3 is TGTGCCAGCAGTTACAAGGAGGGGTTCTACAATGAGCAGTTCTTC. Translating gives CASSYKEGFYNEQFF.

DNA for the CDR3: TGTGCCAGTACTGAGGGGGGATTACACAATGAGCAGTTCTTC. Its translation: CASTEGGLHNEQFF. The V call is TRBV19, the J call TRBJ2-1, with D possibly being TRBD1 or TRBD2 (6 bases each). V was cut by 7 bases and J by 5 bases, with 15 bases left in between. CDR1 and CDR2 (germline): LNHDA, SQIVND (reference sequence). The CDR3 consists of 14 residues.

The genes are TRBV28 and TRBJ2-4; perhaps D is TRBD1 or TRBD2 (5 bases each). V was pared by 4 bases and J by 6 bases, with 10 bases between. This CDR3 has 13 amino acids. Germline assignment: CDR1 MDHEN and CDR2 SYDVKM. DNA for the CDR3: TGTGCCAGCAGTTCGGGACCTTTAAACATTCAGTACTTC. Translation gives CASSSGPLNIQYF. Full variable domain (outside the CDR3, taken from reference TRBV28 and TRBJ2-4): DVKVTQSSRYLVKRTGEKVFLECVQDMDHENMFWYRQDPGLGLRLIYFSYDVKMKEKGDIPEGYSVSREKKERFSLILESASTNQTSMYLCASSSGPLNIQYFGAGTRLSVL.

The chain links TRBV21-1 to TRBJ1-5; TRBD1, the D gene given by the table, was not confirmed from the DNA. TRBV21-1 is designated a pseudogene. This CDR3 contains 10 residues. The CDR3 protein is CASRSQAQHF. DNA for the CDR3: TGTGCCAGCAGGTCACAGGCCCAGCATTTT.

The chain employs TRBV6-1 and TRBJ2-7, with 7 bases lining up with TRBD1. Looked up from germline, CDR1 is MNHNS and CDR2 is SASEGT. The CDR3 is 13 amino acids. V lost 3 bases, J lost 2 bases, and 1 base stayed unmatched. CDR3 sequence: CASSDGTAYEQYF. CDR3 DNA: TGTGCCAGCAGTGATGGGACAGCCTACGAGCAGTACTTC.

V gene TRBV20-1 combines with J gene TRBJ2-1; D is uncertain. The CDR3 has 11 residues. V gave up 3 bases and J gave up 3 bases, with 3 bases separating them. CDR1 and CDR2 (germline): DFQATT, SNEGSKA (reference sequence). Here the CDR3 reads CSASVYNEQFF. In DNA form, the CDR3 reads TGCAGTGCTAGCGTCTACAATGAGCAGTTCTTC.

This clone was seen just once. This chain links TRBV18 with TRBJ1-1; D is possibly TRBD1 (5 bases). Trimming removed 5 bases at V and 2 bases at J, with 9 bases between. CDR1 and CDR2 (germline): KGHSH, LQKENI. This CDR3 has 13 amino acids. The CDR3 DNA is TGTGCCAGCTCAACCCGGGGCAACACTGAAGCTTTCTTT. Amino acid sequence: CASSTRGNTEAFF.

CDR3 nucleotides: TGCGCCAGCGGCCCCACGGGACAGGGGAACTACGAGCAGTACTTC. Protein product: CASGPTGQGNYEQYF. J is TRBJ2-7 and V is TRBV5-1; TRBD1 matches at 10 bases. The germline gives CDR1 SGHRS, CDR2 YFSETQ. This CDR3 comprises 15 residues. Trimming cost V 7 bases and J 3 bases; bases outside gene matches: 10.

The chain has TRBV4-2 and TRBJ2-5, with 7 bases identical to TRBD2. This CDR3 region has 17 residues. Germline V lookup: CDR1 LGHNA, CDR2 YNFKEQ. The J segment lost 3 bases and the V segment lost 1 base, leaving 11 bases of the junction unmatched. The CDR3 nucleotides are TGTGCCAGCAGCCAAGGCTCCCCAGCGGGACCCGAAGAGACCCAGTACTTC. Residues: CASSQGSPAGPEETQYF.

The gene calls are TRBV5-4 and TRBJ2-7, with D possibly matching TRBD2 (6 bases). CDR3 length: 16 residues. The ends were cut back, 4 bases at V and 0 bases at J, with 17 bases in the middle. CDR1 SGHNT and CDR2 YYREEE come from the germline V gene (reference sequence). The DNA of the CDR3 is TGTGCCAGCAGCCCCGCGGGGCGTGCAGGCTCCTACGAGCAGTACTTC. It translates to CASSPAGRAGSYEQYF.

The chain recombines TRBV29-1 with TRBJ2-7; 7 nucleotides agree with TRBD2. Germline V CDR1 and CDR2: SQVTM, ANQGSEA. V shed 4 bases, J shed 7 bases, and the junction held 19 bases outside the gene matches. The CDR3 totals 16 residues. Here the CDR3 DNA reads TGCAGCGTTGTAAGTTCGGGGGAGGGCCAAACGTGGGAGCAGTACTTC. It specifies CSVVSSGEGQTWEQYF.